The 5 T cell receptor beta chains below were found in one sample sequenced in a study of cytomegalovirus exposure and HLA in healthy donors. Sequencing was performed with immunoSEQ multiplex PCR; in TCRdb, only in-frame clones are kept and a portion is missing. The sample contains about 350,000 clones, 87% of which appear only once. The sequencing input was PBMCs. These TCRs come from a woman in her 30s in good health and CMV-seropositive.

The chain has TRBV7-3 and TRBJ1-5, with a possible D match to TRBD1 (5 bases). V was pared by 1 base and J by 0 bases, with 25 bases between. The CDR3 spans 21 residues. In germline, CDR1 is SGHTA, CDR2 FQGTGA. CDR3 residues: CASSLKPEGNGRTYSNQPQHF. CDR3 in DNA: TGTGCCAGCAGCTTAAAACCCGAGGGGAATGGCAGAACTTATAGCAATCAGCCCCAGCATTTT. The full variable domain, in which reference TRBV7-3 and TRBJ1-5 provide the parts outside the CDR3, is GAGVSQTPSNKVTEKGKYVELRCDPISGHTALYWYRQSLGQGPEFLIYFQGTGAADDSGLPNDRFFAVRPEGSVSTLKIQRTERGDSAVYLCASSLKPEGNGRTYSNQPQHFGDGTRLSIL.

The chain couples TRBV25-1 to TRBJ2-1; TRBD1 matches at 8 bases. CDR1 is MGHDK and CDR2 is SYGVNS in the germline V gene. The CDR3 contains 14 residues. The junction had 2 bases not matched to a gene; V was cut back by 3 bases and J by 4 bases. The CDR3 sequence: CASSDRGLYNEQFF. The CDR3 DNA sequence: TGTGCCAGCAGTGACAGGGGGCTATACAATGAGCAGTTCTTC.

J is TRBJ2-1 and V is TRBV5-6; the match to TRBD2 covers 9 bases. V shed 0 bases, J shed 7 bases, and the junction held 5 bases outside the gene matches. The CDR3 is made up of 15 amino acids. Germline V gene sequence: CDR1 SGHDT, CDR2 YYEEEE. DNA of the CDR3: TGTGCCAGCAGCTTGGGACTAGCGGAGACAAATGAGCAGTTCTTC. It specifies CASSLGLAETNEQFF.

The chain joins TRBV9 to TRBJ2-5, with D possibly matching TRBD2 (6 bases). Looked up from germline, CDR1 is SGDLS and CDR2 is YYNGEE. The CDR3 spans 19 residues. Trimming removed 0 bases at V and 1 base at J, with 22 bases between. The CDR3 loop is CASSVGAGLAGALQETQYF. The CDR3 DNA sequence: TGTGCCAGCAGCGTAGGGGCGGGATTAGCCGGAGCTCTCCAAGAGACCCAGTACTTC.

J is TRBJ1-1 and V is TRBV4-1, with no clear D. Germline CDR1 and CDR2: MGHRA and YSYEKL. Trimming cost V 0 bases and J 10 bases, with 6 bases left between them. CDR3 length: 11 amino acids. CDR3 loop: CASSQDSRAFF. The CDR3 nucleotides read TGCGCCAGCAGCCAAGATTCGCGAGCTTTCTTT.